The entry below describes one T cell receptor (beta chain). Its antigen is unidentified. These data are taken from a study of shared clonotypes between healthy human individuals. Study-level results: Memory subsets generally showed lower estimated richness than naive subsets. Roughly 4.6% of naive CD4 clonotypes were common to several donors.

Libraries were prepared by immunoSEQ multiplex PCR; TCRdb keeps only in-frame clonotypes and omits some of them. Among some 2.4 million clones, more than 85% were seen once, and the ten largest hold 0.35% to 0.45%. The TCR originated in a man aged 18 to 35 in good health. Some clones in this sample may be carry-over from other donors' samples. Input material: naive CD4+ T cells from PBMCs. Subset meaning: CD45RA+ positively selected.

CDR3 in amino acids: CASSPPTSGRLETQYF. The CDR3 DNA follows: TGTGCCAGCAGCCCACCGACTAGCGGGAGATTAGAGACCCAGTACTTC. This chain connects TRBV7-9 to TRBJ2-5; 12 positions agree with TRBD2. Germline V gene sequence: CDR1 SEHNR, CDR2 FQNEAQ (reference sequence). The CDR3 is made up of 16 amino acids. With V trimmed by 5 bases and J by 4 bases, 8 bases remained unmatched.